This is a list of T cell receptor beta chains from one sample in a study of beta chain features in type 1 diabetes. Profiled with immunoSEQ multiplex PCR; TCRdb holds only in-frame clones, not every one. The table shows more than 350,000 clones, with about an eighth occurring only once. Sequencing was carried out using naive CD4+ T cells from blood. The receptors derive from a woman aged 18-35 years in good health. The CDR3 runs from the conserved cysteine through the conserved F or W. The D gene is left open where the match is weak. Size is stated for part of the rows, as once, few or many counts, or as a class when the clone is expanded.

v_gene	j_gene	d_gene	abundance	CDR3aa	CDR3nt
TRBV30	TRBJ1-2	-	few	CAWSVRRGVGMRYTF	TGTGCCTGGAGTGTACGGCGAGGAGTAGGGATGCGATACACCTTC
TRBV7-6	TRBJ2-3	TRBD2	-	CASSRRLAVSTDTQYF	TGTGCCAGCAGCCGCCGACTAGCGGTTAGCACAGATACGCAGTATTTT
TRBV7-2	TRBJ2-7	TRBD2	-	CASSLGLGLAIHEQYF	TGTGCCAGCAGCTTAGGTCTGGGACTAGCGATCCACGAGCAGTACTTC
TRBV29-1	TRBJ1-1	-	-	CSENKPGQNTEAFF	TGCAGCGAAAACAAACCGGGACAGAACACTGAAGCTTTCTTT
TRBV15	TRBJ1-1	-	few	CATSSHTLGQGHTEAFF	TGTGCCACCAGCAGTCACACTCTAGGGCAGGGACACACTGAAGCTTTCTTT
TRBV20-1	TRBJ2-1	-	-	CSASYNEQFF	TGCAGTGCTAGCTACAATGAGCAGTTCTTC
TRBV19	TRBJ1-5	-	-	CASSTQATSNQPQHF	TGTGCCAGTAGTACACAGGCTACTAGCAATCAGCCCCAGCATTTT
TRBV10-3	TRBJ1-2	-	few	CAISDGSGGYTF	TGTGCCATCAGTGATGGGTCGGGCGGCTACACCTTC
TRBV29-1	TRBJ2-1	TRBD2	-	CSARGASGRSSYNEQFF	TGCAGCGCCAGGGGGGCTAGCGGGAGGAGCTCCTACAATGAGCAGTTCTTC
TRBV9	TRBJ2-1	-	few	CASTLLGSGSYNEQFF	TGTGCCAGCACCCTGCTAGGGAGTGGCTCCTACAATGAGCAGTTCTTC
TRBV27	TRBJ2-3	-	-	CASSLSGVPDTQYF	TGTGCCAGCAGTTTAAGTGGGGTTCCAGATACGCAGTATTTT
TRBV27	TRBJ2-3	-	-	CASSFSVTSTDTQYF	TGTGCCAGCAGTTTCAGCGTGACTAGCACAGATACGCAGTATTTT
TRBV7-8	TRBJ2-5	-	-	CASIQNRAGETQYF	TGTGCCAGCATTCAAAACAGGGCCGGCGAGACCCAGTACTTC
TRBV7-8	TRBJ1-2	-	few	CASSIQPRSKNYGYTF	TGTGCCAGCAGCATACAACCTCGCTCCAAGAACTATGGCTACACCTTC
TRBV2	TRBJ2-1	TRBD2	few	CASMGGRAGEQFF	TGTGCCAGCATGGGCGGGAGGGCCGGTGAGCAGTTCTTC
TRBV7-6	TRBJ1-5	-	-	CASSARQFQPQHF	TGTGCCAGCAGCGCGAGACAGTTCCAGCCCCAGCATTTT
TRBV29-1	TRBJ1-1	-	-	CSAGLGQNTEAFF	TGCAGCGCCGGATTAGGGCAAAACACTGAAGCTTTCTTT
TRBV4-2	TRBJ2-1	TRBD2	-	CASSQDDLAGYNEQFF	TGTGCCAGCAGCCAAGATGATCTAGCGGGGTACAATGAGCAGTTCTTC
TRBV15	TRBJ1-5	TRBD1	few	CATSRSGQGVIGHHQPQHF	TGTGCCACCAGCAGATCGGGACAGGGGGTGATTGGTCATCACCAGCCCCAGCATTTT
TRBV11-2	TRBJ2-3	-	once	CATSAQRSTDTQYF	TGTGCCACCTCCGCCCAGCGGAGCACAGATACGCAGTATTTT
TRBV7-9	TRBJ1-2	-	-	CASSLRNGTSGYTF	TGTGCCAGCAGCTTACGTAACGGGACGTCTGGCTACACCTTC
TRBV5-1	TRBJ2-2	-	few	CASSSSPANTGELFF	TGCGCCAGCAGCTCGAGTCCCGCGAACACCGGGGAGCTGTTTTTT
TRBV4-1	TRBJ1-2	-	-	CASSQDGTGRGYTF	TGCGCCAGCAGCCAAGATGGAACAGGACGGGGCTACACCTTC
TRBV29-1	TRBJ2-2	-	few	CSVAPRRARGPGELFF	TGCAGCGTTGCTCCTAGGCGGGCCCGTGGGCCCGGGGAGCTGTTTTTT
TRBV7-2	TRBJ2-5	-	few	CASSLAAGRQETQYF	TGTGCCAGCAGCTTAGCCGCGGGGCGACAAGAGACCCAGTACTTC
TRBV7-2	TRBJ1-2	TRBD1	few	CASSPDRGRDGYTF	TGTGCCAGCAGCCCGGACAGGGGAAGGGACGGCTACACCTTC
TRBV4-1	TRBJ2-1	-	-	CASSQGKGVWVNEQFF	TGCGCCAGCAGCCAAGGCAAAGGGGTTTGGGTCAATGAGCAGTTCTTC
TRBV10-3	TRBJ2-5	TRBD2	few	CATSPEAGVGETQYF	TGTGCCACATCTCCGGAAGCGGGGGTTGGAGAGACCCAGTACTTC
TRBV7-8	TRBJ2-5	TRBD1	few	CASSSTGGGETQYF	TGTGCCAGCAGCTCGACAGGGGGAGGGGAGACCCAGTACTTC
TRBV18	TRBJ2-7	-	few	CASSPWTDSYEQYF	TGTGCCAGCTCACCATGGACAGACTCCTACGAGCAGTACTTC
TRBV9	TRBJ2-5	TRBD1	-	CASSVTGARETQYF	TGTGCCAGCAGCGTAACAGGGGCGCGGGAGACCCAGTACTTC
TRBV7-2	TRBJ2-3	TRBD1	-	CASSLYRGRVFTDTQYF	TGTGCCAGCAGCCTCTACAGGGGGCGCGTGTTCACAGATACGCAGTATTTT
TRBV14	TRBJ2-5	TRBD2	-	CASSPPLRGGPYQETQYF	TGTGCCAGCAGCCCGCCCCTCCGGGGGGGCCCGTACCAAGAGACCCAGTACTTC
TRBV4-2	TRBJ1-6	-	few	CASSRGRQAANSPLHF	TGTGCCAGCAGCCGCGGACGACAGGCGGCGAATTCACCCCTCCACTTT
TRBV7-9	TRBJ2-6	-	-	CASSLAAYSGANVLTF	TGTGCCAGCAGCCTAGCAGCCTACTCTGGGGCCAACGTCCTGACTTTC
TRBV11-2	TRBJ2-1	TRBD1	-	CASSRPGTGYNEQFF	TGTGCCAGCAGCCGACCCGGGACAGGCTACAATGAGCAGTTCTTC
TRBV5-1	TRBJ1-2	-	-	CASSELTNYGYTF	TGCGCCAGCAGCGAGCTAACTAACTATGGCTACACCTTC
TRBV4-1	TRBJ1-5	TRBD1	-	CASSQAQGVYSNQPQHF	TGCGCCAGCAGCCAAGCACAGGGGGTTTATAGCAATCAGCCCCAGCATTTT
TRBV15	TRBJ1-6	TRBD1	few	CATGRDRRNSPLHF	TGTGCCACCGGCCGGGACAGGAGGAATTCACCCCTCCACTTT
TRBV19	TRBJ2-3	-	-	CASSIAWDTQYF	TGTGCCAGTAGTATAGCCTGGGATACGCAGTATTTT
TRBV7-2	TRBJ1-2	TRBD1	few	CASSLALTTGQNLYGYTF	TGTGCCAGCAGCTTAGCTCTCACGACGGGACAGAACTTATATGGCTACACCTTC
TRBV27	TRBJ2-7	TRBD2	-	CASAAWVAGEHEQYF	TGTGCCAGCGCCGCGTGGGTCGCGGGAGAGCACGAGCAGTACTTC
TRBV5-6	TRBJ2-3	-	-	CASSLKGIDTQYF	TGTGCCAGCAGCTTAAAGGGGATAGATACGCAGTATTTT
TRBV11-2	TRBJ2-2	-	few	CASSLVPQLAGGELFF	TGTGCCAGCAGCTTAGTTCCGCAGCTGGCCGGCGGGGAGCTGTTTTTT
TRBV7-3	TRBJ2-1	TRBD1	-	CASSPIGTGSAGEQFF	TGTGCCAGCAGCCCAATAGGGACAGGGTCCGCTGGTGAGCAGTTCTTC
TRBV4-3	TRBJ2-1	-	few	CASSQEFGSSYNEQFF	TGCGCCAGCAGCCAAGAGTTCGGCAGCTCCTACAATGAGCAGTTCTTC
TRBV4-1	TRBJ1-1	-	few	CASSGRALLTVEAFF	TGCGCCAGCAGCGGCCGGGCCCTCTTAACGGTGGAAGCTTTCTTT
TRBV7-3	TRBJ2-3	-	few	CASSRTGGTDTQYF	TGTGCCAGCAGCCGAACGGGGGGCACAGATACGCAGTATTTT
TRBV13	TRBJ2-1	-	-	CASRRGTPYNEQFF	TGTGCCAGCAGGAGGGGGACCCCCTACAATGAGCAGTTCTTC
TRBV10-3	TRBJ2-7	-	few	CAISGTSNEQYF	TGTGCCATCAGCGGGACATCCAACGAGCAGTACTTC
TRBV25-1	TRBJ2-5	-	few	CASRGLTQETQYF	TGTGCCAGCAGAGGACTAACCCAAGAGACCCAGTACTTC
TRBV19	TRBJ2-1	-	few	CASSIGGFEQFF	TGTGCCAGTAGTATAGGGGGATTTGAGCAGTTCTTC
TRBV5-1	TRBJ2-5	-	-	CASSSTGQETQYF	TGCGCCAGCAGCTCGACAGGTCAAGAGACCCAGTACTTC